This TCR beta chain was identified during a study of CD8 T cells in ankylosing spondylitis. Findings and limits, study-wide: Ankylosing spondylitis blood appeared to be characterized by a TCR beta motif of eight or nine highly homologous variants.

The germline CDR1 and CDR2 sequences are SGDLS and YYNGEE. The CDR3 spans 14 residues. The ends were cut back, 1 base at V and 5 bases at J, with 9 bases in the middle. By quantitative 5'-RACE with molecular barcodes, the TCR beta libraries were made. Via MiXCR, TCRdb re-called the 5' RACE reads, giving one row per CDR3 protein. The sample yields fewer than 400,000 distinct CDR3 sequences, approximately 14% seen once. To note about this clonotype: Antigen unknown.

The J gene is TRBJ1-4, the V gene TRBV9, with D possibly matching TRBD1 (5 bases). Sequenced material: blood, either unsorted or a sorted T cell fraction (not recorded which). This clonotype originated in a male donor with ankylosing spondylitis or in good health (not recorded which). The CDR3 DNA sequence: TGTGCCAGCAGCGTATCAGGGAAAAATGAAAAACTGTTTTTT. It specifies CASSVSGKNEKLFF.